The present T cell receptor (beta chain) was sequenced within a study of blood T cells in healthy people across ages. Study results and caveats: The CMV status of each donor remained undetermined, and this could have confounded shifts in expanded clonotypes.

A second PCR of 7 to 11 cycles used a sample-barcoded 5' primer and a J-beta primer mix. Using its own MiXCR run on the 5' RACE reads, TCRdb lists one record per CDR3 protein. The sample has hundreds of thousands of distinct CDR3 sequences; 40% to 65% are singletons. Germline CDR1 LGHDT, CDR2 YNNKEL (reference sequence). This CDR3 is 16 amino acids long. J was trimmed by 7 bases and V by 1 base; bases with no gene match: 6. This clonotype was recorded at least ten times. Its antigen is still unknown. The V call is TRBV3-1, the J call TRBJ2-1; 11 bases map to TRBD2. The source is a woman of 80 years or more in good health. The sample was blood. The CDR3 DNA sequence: TGTGCCAGCAGCCAAGGGCTAGCGGGAGGACAGAATGAGCAGTTCTTC. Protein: CASSQGLAGGQNEQFF.